What follows are 5 T cell receptor beta chains derived from one specimen sequenced in a study of T cell responses to AZD1222 COVID-19 vaccine. Measured with immunoSEQ multiplex PCR; TCRdb has only the in-frame clones, and not every one. Here the sample spans 150,000 or so clones, under 95% being singletons. The sequenced sample was peripheral blood, obtained on day 0 of AZD1222 vaccination. Every receptor here comes from an adult in good health.

The chain is built from TRBV7-9 and TRBJ2-2; D is ambiguous. CDR3 length: 16 amino acids. The V end lost 5 bases, the J end lost 1 base, and 14 bases lay between the germline ends. Germline V gene data show CDR1 as SEHNR and CDR2 as FQNEAQ (reference sequence). The CDR3 DNA is TGTGCCAGCAGCCCACGGGCCTTACTGAACACCGGGGAGCTGTTTTTT. Its translation: CASSPRALLNTGELFF.

J is TRBJ2-1 and V is TRBV9; TRBD2 aligns across 10 bases. The CDR3 is made up of 15 amino acids. Germline-derived CDR1 and CDR2 are SGDLS and YYNGEE. The junction had 8 bases not matched to a gene; V was cut back by 4 bases and J by 7 bases. The chain's CDR3 is CASSPSGSSGNEQFF. In nucleotides, the CDR3 is TGTGCCAGCAGCCCTAGCGGGAGTTCTGGTAATGAGCAGTTCTTC.

This clone has a single count. This specimen includes other DNA sequences encoding the same CDR3. This chain connects TRBV9 to TRBJ2-1, with 14 positions matching TRBD2. V lost 4 bases to trimming and J lost 7 bases; unmatched junction nucleotides: 4. CDR3 length: 15 residues. Per the germline V gene, CDR1 is SGDLS and CDR2 is YYNGEE. The CDR3 here is CASSPRTSGRNEQFF. The CDR3 nucleotides are TGTGCCAGCAGCCCCCGGACTAGCGGGAGGAATGAGCAGTTCTTC. Full variable domain (outside the CDR3, taken from reference TRBV9 and TRBJ2-1): DSGVTQTPKHLITATGQRVTLRCSPRSGDLSVYWYQQSLDQGLQFLIQYYNGEERAKGNILERFSAQQFPDLHSELNLSSLELGDSALYFCASSPRTSGRNEQFFGPGTRLTVL.

On this clone itself: Other nucleotide sequences in the sample specify the same CDR3. This chain connects TRBV12-3 or TRBV12-4 to TRBJ1-2, with D hard to call. Trimming removed 0 bases from V and 4 bases from J, with 6 bases in between. CDR3 length: 13 amino acids. CDR3 amino acids: CASSLALGYGYTF. Here the CDR3 DNA reads TGTGCCAGCAGTTTAGCTTTGGGCTATGGCTACACCTTC.

The J gene is TRBJ2-1, the V gene TRBV7-9; D remains ambiguous. V was clipped by 3 bases and J by 5 bases, with 11 bases between them. There are 14 residues in the CDR3. Germline V gene sequence: CDR1 SEHNR, CDR2 FQNEAQ (reference sequence). The CDR3 loop is CASSFYGRDNEQFF. CDR3 DNA sequence: TGTGCCAGCAGCTTCTATGGAAGGGACAATGAGCAGTTCTTC.